Reported below is one T cell receptor (beta chain). Its matching antigen is unknown. The record originates from a study of T cell responses to AZD1222 COVID-19 vaccine. Study findings and constraints: The donor cohort was predominantly white British with a female majority, and clonal diversity may have been underestimated. Spike-specific TCR breadth and depth went up after people got two AZD1222 doses.

CDR1 SEHNR and CDR2 FQNEAQ come from the germline V gene (reference sequence). Between the trimmed V and J ends, which lost 2 bases and 6 bases, there was a span of 14 bases. The CDR3 runs 15 residues. The assay was immunoSEQ multiplex PCR, and TCRdb's table has in-frame clones only and misses some. The table lists some 60,000 clones, approximately 82% of them singletons. Specimen: peripheral blood, collected on day 0 of AZD1222 vaccination. The receptor comes from an adult in good health. J is TRBJ1-5 and V is TRBV7-9; D is possibly TRBD1 (6 bases). The CDR3 sequence: CASSLSGAAVQPQHF. In DNA form, the CDR3 reads TGTGCCAGCAGCTTATCAGGGGCAGCAGTTCAGCCCCAGCATTTT.